The following is a TCR beta chain sequence with its context. What it binds is not known. Germline CDR1 is MDHEN and CDR2 is SYDVKM. CDR3 length: 15 amino acids. V was cut by 5 bases and J by 2 bases, with 16 bases left in between. Time point meaning: week 5, during vaccination. Vaccine doses each comprised 300 ug of mutant IDH1 20-mer peptide, with topical imiquimod. The study enrolled donors with new WHO grade 3 or 4 IDH1-mutant, ATRX-lost astrocytomas. Sequencing used immunoSEQ multiplex PCR; TCRdb keeps in-frame clones, though not all of them. Found here are 70,000 to 90,000 clones, 75% to 95% of them singletons; the top ten hold roughly 0.6%. This specimen comes from a study of a mutant IDH1 vaccine in newly diagnosed glioma.

Sequenced here: PBMCs, sampled from a glioma patient whose treatment included an IDH1 peptide vaccine. The clonotype was recovered from a woman in her forties or fifties with glioma. This chain links TRBV28 with TRBJ2-7; D tentatively fits TRBD1 or TRBD2 (5 bases each). The CDR3 bases are TGTGCCAGCAGTACACCGGGACGGCGTCCCTACGAGCAGTACTTC. Protein: CASSTPGRRPYEQYF.